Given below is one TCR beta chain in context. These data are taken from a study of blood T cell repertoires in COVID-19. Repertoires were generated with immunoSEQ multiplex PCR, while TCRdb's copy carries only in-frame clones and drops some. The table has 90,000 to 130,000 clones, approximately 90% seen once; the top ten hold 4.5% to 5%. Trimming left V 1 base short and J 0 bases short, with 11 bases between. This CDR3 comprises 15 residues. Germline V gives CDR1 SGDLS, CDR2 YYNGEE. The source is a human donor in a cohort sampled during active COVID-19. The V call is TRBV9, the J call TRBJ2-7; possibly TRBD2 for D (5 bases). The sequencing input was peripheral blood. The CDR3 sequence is CASSVRGLSSYEQYF. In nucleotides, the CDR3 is TGTGCCAGCAGCGTAAGAGGGTTAAGCTCCTACGAGCAGTACTTC.